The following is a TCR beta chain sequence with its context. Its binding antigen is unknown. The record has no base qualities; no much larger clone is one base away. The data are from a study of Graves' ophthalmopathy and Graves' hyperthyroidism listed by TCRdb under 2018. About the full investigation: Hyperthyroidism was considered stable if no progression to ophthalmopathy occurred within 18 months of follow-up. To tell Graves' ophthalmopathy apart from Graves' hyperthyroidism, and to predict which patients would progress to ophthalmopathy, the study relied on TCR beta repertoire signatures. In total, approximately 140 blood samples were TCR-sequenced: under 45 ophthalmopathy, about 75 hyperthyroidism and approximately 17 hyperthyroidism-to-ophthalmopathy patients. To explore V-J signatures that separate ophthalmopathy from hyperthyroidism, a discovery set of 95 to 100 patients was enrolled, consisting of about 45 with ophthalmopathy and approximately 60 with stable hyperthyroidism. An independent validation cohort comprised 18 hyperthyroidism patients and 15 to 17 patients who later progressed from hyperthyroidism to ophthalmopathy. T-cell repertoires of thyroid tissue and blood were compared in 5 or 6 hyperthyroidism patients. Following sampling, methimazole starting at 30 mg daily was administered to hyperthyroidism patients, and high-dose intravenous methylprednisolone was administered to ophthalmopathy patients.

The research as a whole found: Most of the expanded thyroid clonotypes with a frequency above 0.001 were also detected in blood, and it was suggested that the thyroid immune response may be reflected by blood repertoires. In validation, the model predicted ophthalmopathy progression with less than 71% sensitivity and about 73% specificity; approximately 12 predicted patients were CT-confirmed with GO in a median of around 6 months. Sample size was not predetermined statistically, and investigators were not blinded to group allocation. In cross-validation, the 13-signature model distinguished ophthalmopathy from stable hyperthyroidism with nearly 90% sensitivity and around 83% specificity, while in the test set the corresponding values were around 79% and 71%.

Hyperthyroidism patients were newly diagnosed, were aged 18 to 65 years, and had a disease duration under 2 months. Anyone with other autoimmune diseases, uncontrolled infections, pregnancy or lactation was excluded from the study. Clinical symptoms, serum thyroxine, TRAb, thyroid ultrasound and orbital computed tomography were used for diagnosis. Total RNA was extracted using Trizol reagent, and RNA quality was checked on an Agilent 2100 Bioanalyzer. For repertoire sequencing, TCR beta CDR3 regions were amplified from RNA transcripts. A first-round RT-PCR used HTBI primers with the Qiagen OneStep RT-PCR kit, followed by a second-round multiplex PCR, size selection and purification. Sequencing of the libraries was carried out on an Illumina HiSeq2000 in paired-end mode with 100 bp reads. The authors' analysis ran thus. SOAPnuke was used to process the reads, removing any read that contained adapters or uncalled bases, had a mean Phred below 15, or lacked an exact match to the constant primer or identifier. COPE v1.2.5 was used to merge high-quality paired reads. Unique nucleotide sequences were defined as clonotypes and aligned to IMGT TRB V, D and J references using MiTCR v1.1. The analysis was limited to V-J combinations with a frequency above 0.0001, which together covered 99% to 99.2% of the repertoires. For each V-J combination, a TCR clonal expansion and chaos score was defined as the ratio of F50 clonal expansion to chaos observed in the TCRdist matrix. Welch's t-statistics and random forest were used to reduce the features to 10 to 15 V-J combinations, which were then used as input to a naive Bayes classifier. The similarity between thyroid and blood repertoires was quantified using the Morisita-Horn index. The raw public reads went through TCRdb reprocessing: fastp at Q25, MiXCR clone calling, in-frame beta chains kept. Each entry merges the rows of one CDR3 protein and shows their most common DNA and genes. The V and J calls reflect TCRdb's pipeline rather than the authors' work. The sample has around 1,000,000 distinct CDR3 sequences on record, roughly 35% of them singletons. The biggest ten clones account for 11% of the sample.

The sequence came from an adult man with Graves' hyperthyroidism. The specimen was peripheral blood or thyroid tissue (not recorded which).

The DNA reads as follows: TGCAGCGTGGAACCACAGGGGAACTATGGCTACACCTTC. Its amino acids are CSVEPQGNYGYTF. The V and J segments used are TRBV29-1 and TRBJ1-2, with 7 middle bases fitting TRBD1. The CDR3 covers 13 residues, taking in both the cysteine and the phenylalanine. Only the CDR3 part of the read is kept: 39 bases, read in frame from the first base. CDR1 and CDR2 are drawn from the germline V gene: SQVTM, ANQGSEA. V and J are trimmed by 6 bases and 2 bases, and the gene matches miss 6 bases of the junction. The CDR3 plus the reference TRBV29-1 and TRBJ1-2 genes for the other parts give the full variable domain: SAVISQKPSRDICQRGTSLTIQCQVDSQVTMMFWYRQQPGQSLTLIATANQGSEATYESGFVIDKFPISRPNLTFSTLTVSNMSPEDSSIYLCSVEPQGNYGYTFGSGTRLTVV.